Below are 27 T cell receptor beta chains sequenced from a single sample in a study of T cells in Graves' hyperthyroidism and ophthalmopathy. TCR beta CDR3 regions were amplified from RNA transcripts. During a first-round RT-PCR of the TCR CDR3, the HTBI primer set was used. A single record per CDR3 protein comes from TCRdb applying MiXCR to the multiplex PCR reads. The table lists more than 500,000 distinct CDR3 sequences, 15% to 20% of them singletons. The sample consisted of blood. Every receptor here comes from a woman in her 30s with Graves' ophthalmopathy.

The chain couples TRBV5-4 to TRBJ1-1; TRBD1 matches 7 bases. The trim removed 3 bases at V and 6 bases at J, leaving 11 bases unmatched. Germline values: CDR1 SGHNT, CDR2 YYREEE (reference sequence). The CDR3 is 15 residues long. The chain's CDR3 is CASSSSGTAGAEAFF. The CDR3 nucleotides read TGTGCCAGCAGCTCATCCGGGACAGCCGGCGCTGAAGCTTTCTTT.

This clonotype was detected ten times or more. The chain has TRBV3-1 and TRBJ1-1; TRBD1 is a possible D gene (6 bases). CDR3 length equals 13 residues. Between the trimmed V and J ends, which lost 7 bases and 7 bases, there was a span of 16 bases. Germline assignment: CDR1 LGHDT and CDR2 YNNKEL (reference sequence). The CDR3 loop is CASTKRTAVEAFF. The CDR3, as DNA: TGTGCCAGCACCAAAAGGACAGCGGTTGAAGCTTTCTTT.

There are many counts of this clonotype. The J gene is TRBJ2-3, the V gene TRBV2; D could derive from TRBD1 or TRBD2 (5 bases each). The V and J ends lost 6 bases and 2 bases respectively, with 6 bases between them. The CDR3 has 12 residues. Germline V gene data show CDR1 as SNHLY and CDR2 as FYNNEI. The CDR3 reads CASRGVTDTQYF. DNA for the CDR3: TGTGCCAGCAGGGGGGTCACAGATACGCAGTATTTT.

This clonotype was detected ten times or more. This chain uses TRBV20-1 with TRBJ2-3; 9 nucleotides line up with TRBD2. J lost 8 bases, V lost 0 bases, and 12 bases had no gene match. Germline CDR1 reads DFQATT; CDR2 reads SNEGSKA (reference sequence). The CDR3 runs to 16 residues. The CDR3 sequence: CSARDISGSPWGTQYF. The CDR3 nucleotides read TGCAGTGCTAGAGATATTAGCGGGAGCCCATGGGGTACGCAGTATTTT.

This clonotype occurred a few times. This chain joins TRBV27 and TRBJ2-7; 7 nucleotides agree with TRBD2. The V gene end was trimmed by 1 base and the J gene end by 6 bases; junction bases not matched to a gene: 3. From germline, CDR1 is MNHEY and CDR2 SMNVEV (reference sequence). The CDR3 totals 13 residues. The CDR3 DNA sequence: TGTGCCAGCAGTTTATATGGGGGGGGCGAGCAGTACTTC. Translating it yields CASSLYGGGEQYF.

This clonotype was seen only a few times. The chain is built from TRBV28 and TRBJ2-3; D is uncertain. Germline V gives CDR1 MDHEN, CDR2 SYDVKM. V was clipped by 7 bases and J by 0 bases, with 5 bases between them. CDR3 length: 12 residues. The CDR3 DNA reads TGTGCCAGCACAACTAGCACAGATACGCAGTATTTT. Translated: CASTTSTDTQYF.

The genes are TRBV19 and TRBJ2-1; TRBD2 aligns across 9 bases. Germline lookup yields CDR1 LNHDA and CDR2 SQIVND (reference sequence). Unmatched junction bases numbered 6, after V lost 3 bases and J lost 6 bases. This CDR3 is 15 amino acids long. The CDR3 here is CASSMWGLAGNEQFF. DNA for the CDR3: TGTGCCAGTAGTATGTGGGGACTAGCTGGCAATGAGCAGTTCTTC.

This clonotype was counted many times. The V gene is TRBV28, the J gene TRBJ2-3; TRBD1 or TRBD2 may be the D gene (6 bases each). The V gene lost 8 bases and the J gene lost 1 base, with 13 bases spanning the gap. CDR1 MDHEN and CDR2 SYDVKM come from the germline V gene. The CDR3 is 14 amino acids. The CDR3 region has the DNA TGTGCCAGCGCCCTAAGGGGGGGCACAGATACGCAGTATTTT. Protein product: CASALRGGTDTQYF.

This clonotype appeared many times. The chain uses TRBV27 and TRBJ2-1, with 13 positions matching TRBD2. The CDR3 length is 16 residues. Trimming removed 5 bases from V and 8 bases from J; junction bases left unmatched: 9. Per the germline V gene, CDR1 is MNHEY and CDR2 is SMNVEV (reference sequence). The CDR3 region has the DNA TGTGCCAGCAGTCTCAGGACTAGCGGGAGCGGCGATGAGCAGTTCTTC. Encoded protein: CASSLRTSGSGDEQFF.

CDR3 protein: CASSRSTGAASPLHF. CDR3 in DNA: TGTGCCAGTAGTCGTTCAACAGGGGCCGCTTCACCCCTCCACTTT. This sequence joins TRBV19 and TRBJ1-6; TRBD1 aligns across 7 bases. Looked up from germline, CDR1 is LNHDA and CDR2 is SQIVND (reference sequence). The CDR3 loop spans 15 amino acids. Trimming at V came to 5 bases and at J to 9 bases, leaving 10 bases not matched to a gene. Drawing the rest from reference TRBV19 and TRBJ1-6, the complete variable domain is DGGITQSPKYLFRKEGQNVTLSCEQNLNHDAMYWYRQDPGQGLRLIYYSQIVNDFQKGDIAEGYSVSREKKESFPLTVTSAQKNPTAFYLCASSRSTGAASPLHFGNGTRLTVT.

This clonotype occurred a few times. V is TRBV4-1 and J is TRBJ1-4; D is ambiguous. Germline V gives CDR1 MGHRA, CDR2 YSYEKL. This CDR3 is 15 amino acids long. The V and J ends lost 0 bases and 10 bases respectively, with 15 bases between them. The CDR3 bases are TGCGCCAGCAGCCAAGATCGGTCGGTGCCTAGAAAACTGTTTTTT. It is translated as CASSQDRSVPRKLFF.

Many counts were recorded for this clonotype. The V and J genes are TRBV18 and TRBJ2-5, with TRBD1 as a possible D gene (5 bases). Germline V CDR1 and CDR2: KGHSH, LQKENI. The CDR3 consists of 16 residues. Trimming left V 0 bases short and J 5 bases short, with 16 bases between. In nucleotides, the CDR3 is TGTGCCAGCTCACCACCAAAGATACAGGTTGAGGAGACCCAGTACTTC. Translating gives CASSPPKIQVEETQYF.

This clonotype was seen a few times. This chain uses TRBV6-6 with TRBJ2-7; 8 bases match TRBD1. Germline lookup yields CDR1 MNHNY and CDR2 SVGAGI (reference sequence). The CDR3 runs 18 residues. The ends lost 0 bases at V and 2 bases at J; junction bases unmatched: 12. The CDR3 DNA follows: TGTGCCAGCAGTTACTCGATAAGAGGGGACAGGATAACCTACGAGCAGTACTTC. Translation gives CASSYSIRGDRITYEQYF.

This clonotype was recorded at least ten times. The DNA for the CDR3 is TGCAGTGCTAGACTCAGGGGGGAAGGCTACGAGCAGTACTTC. This encodes CSARLRGEGYEQYF. This sequence joins TRBV20-1 and TRBJ2-7; possible D gene TRBD1, 7 bases. The CDR3 has 14 amino acids. Germline lookup yields CDR1 DFQATT and CDR2 SNEGSKA (reference sequence). Trimming removed 2 bases from V and 3 bases from J, with 14 bases in between.

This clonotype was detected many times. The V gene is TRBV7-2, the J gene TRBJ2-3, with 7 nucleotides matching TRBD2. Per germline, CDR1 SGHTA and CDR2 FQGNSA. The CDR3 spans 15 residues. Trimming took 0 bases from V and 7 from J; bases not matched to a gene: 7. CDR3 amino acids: CASSLASGDPYTQYF. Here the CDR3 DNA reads TGTGCCAGCAGCTTAGCCAGCGGGGACCCCTATACGCAGTATTTT.

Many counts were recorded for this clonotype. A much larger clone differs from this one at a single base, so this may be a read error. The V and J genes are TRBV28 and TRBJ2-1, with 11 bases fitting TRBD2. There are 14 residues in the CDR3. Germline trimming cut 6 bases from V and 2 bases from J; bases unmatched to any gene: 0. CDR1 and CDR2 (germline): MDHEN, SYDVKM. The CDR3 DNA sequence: TGTGCCAGCAGGGGACTAGCGGCCTACAATGAGCAGTTCTTC. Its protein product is CASRGLAAYNEQFF.

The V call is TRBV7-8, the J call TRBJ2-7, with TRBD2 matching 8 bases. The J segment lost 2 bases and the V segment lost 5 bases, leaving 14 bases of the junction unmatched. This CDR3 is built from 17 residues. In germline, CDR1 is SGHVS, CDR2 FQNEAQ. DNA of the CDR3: TGTGCCAGCAGCCCTGGGGGCGGGAGGCGCAACGCCTACGAGCAGTACTTC. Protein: CASSPGGGRRNAYEQYF.

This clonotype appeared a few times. The CDR3 DNA is TGTGCCAGCAGACTGTCAGGGACTGGAAACACCATATATTTT. Its protein product is CASRLSGTGNTIYF. The V gene is TRBV6-1, the J gene TRBJ1-3; perhaps TRBD1 as D (5 bases). Trimming shortened V by 6 bases and J by 2 bases, and 11 bases separated the two germline ends. The CDR3 is made up of 14 amino acids. CDR1 MNHNS and CDR2 SASEGT come from the germline V gene.

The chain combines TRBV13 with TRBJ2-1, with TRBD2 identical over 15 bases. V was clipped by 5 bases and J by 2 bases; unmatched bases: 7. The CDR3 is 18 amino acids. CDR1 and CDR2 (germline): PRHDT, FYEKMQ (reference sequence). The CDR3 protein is CASSPGLAGGVTYNEQFF. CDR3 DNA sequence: TGTGCCAGCAGCCCAGGACTAGCGGGAGGGGTGACCTACAATGAGCAGTTCTTC.

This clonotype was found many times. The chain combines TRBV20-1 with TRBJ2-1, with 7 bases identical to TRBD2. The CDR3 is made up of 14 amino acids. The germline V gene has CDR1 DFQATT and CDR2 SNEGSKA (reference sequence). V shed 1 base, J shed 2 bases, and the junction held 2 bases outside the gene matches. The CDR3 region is CSARGEGPYNEQFF. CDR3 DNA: TGCAGTGCTAGAGGGGAGGGGCCCTACAATGAGCAGTTCTTC.

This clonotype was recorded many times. CDR3 amino acids: CASNPGTGPYNEQFF. The CDR3 bases are TGTGCCAGCAACCCGGGGACGGGTCCTTACAATGAGCAGTTCTTC. The genes are TRBV6-2 or TRBV6-3 and TRBJ2-1; D tentatively reads TRBD1 or TRBD2 (5 bases each). The CDR3 sequence is 15 residues long. Germline lookup yields CDR1 MNHEY and CDR2 SVGEGT. The V gene lost 7 bases and the J gene lost 4 bases, with 17 bases spanning the gap.

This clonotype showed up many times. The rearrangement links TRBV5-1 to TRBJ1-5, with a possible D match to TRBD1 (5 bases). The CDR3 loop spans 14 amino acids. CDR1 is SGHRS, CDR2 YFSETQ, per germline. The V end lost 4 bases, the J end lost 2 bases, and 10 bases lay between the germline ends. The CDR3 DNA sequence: TGCGCCAGCAGCCAAAGGGGAGGCAATCAGCCCCAGCATTTT. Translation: CASSQRGGNQPQHF.

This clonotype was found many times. CDR3 in DNA: TGTGCCACCAGTGTTCCGGGGGGAACATTTAGTGAGCAGTTCTTC. This encodes CATSVPGGTFSEQFF. This chain uses TRBV24-1 with TRBJ2-1; TRBD2 agrees at 7 bases. V dropped 5 bases and J dropped 9; count of bases not matched to a gene: 12. CDR3 length: 15 amino acids. Looked up from germline, CDR1 is KGHDR and CDR2 is SFDVKD.

The CDR3 DNA follows: TGTGCCAGCAGCTTAGTTTCCCAGACAGGGCCTGGAAACACCATATATTTT. Its translation is CASSLVSQTGPGNTIYF. The V call is TRBV7-2, the J call TRBJ1-3; TRBD1 matches at 7 bases. Trimming removed 1 base from V and 2 bases from J; junction bases left unmatched: 8. CDR1 and CDR2 from the germline V gene are SGHTA and FQGNSA. There are 17 residues in the CDR3.

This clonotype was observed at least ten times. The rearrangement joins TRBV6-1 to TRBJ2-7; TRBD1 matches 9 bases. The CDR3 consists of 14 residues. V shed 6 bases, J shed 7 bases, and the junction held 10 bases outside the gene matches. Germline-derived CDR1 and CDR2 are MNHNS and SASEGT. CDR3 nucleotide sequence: TGTGCCAGCAGCCCGCGGACAGGGGTGGAAGAGCAGTACTTC. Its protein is CASSPRTGVEEQYF.

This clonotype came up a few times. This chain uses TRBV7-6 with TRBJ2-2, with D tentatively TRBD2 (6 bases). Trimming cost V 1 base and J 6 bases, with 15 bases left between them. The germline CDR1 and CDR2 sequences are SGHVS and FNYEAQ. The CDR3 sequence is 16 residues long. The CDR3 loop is CASSLDPVAEAGELFF. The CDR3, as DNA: TGTGCCAGCAGCTTAGACCCCGTAGCGGAGGCCGGGGAGCTGTTTTTT.

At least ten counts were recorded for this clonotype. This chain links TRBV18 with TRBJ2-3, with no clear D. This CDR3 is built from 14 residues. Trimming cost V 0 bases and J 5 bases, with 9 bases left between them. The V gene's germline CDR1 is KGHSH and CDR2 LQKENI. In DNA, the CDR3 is TGTGCCAGCTCACCACCGCTCGCCGGAGATACGCAGTATTTT. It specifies CASSPPLAGDTQYF.